These 6 T cell receptor beta chains were sequenced from one sample in a study of T cell repertoires in cytomegalovirus infection. TCRdb redid the calling of the reads with MiXCR, one entry per CDR3 protein. The top ten hold 48% of the sample, which has a few hundred thousand distinct CDR3 sequences, roughly 42% seen once. These receptors lack a known antigen. The specimen comprised cultured PBMCs, sampled from culture after CMV antigen stimulation. Source of these receptors: a human donor in good health (CMV status not recorded). Some clones in this sample may be carry-over from other donors' samples.

The chain couples TRBV7-6 to TRBJ1-3; D uncertain. Germline V CDR1 and CDR2: SGHVS, FNYEAQ. The V end was cut by 2 bases, the J end by 4 bases, with 12 bases between. The length of the CDR3 is 15 residues. CDR3 protein: CASSLLGSVGNTIYF. In nucleotides, the CDR3 is TGTGCCAGCAGCTTATTGGGCTCCGTAGGAAACACCATATATTTT.

The gene calls are TRBV20-1 and TRBJ2-3; D gene ambiguous. Germline assignment: CDR1 DFQATT and CDR2 SNEGSKA (reference sequence). The CDR3 is made up of 14 amino acids. The CDR3 sequence: CTWPIWFAPDTQYF. The CDR3 DNA reads as TGCACCTGGCCGATCTGGTTTGCGCCAGATACGCAGTATTTT.

This clonotype occurred a few times. The rearrangement links TRBV7-8 to TRBJ2-7; 9 bases match TRBD2. Per germline, CDR1 SGHVS and CDR2 FQNEAQ. The CDR3 has 19 residues. J gave up 1 base and V 5 bases, and 18 bases lay outside the gene matches. The CDR3 nucleotides read TGTGCCAGCAGCCCACAGGGTAGCGGGGGTCTTGGGGGGTCCTACGAGCAGTACTTC. As protein: CASSPQGSGGLGGSYEQYF.

On this clonotype: One end of the junction does not line up with germline, which may come from a read error. V is TRBV7-9 and J is TRBJ1-4; D not certain. Germline V gene data show CDR1 as SEHNR and CDR2 as FQNEAQ (reference sequence). This CDR3 is 13 amino acids long. The CDR3 here is CASSWEAPAFLHF. CDR3 nucleotides: TGTGCCAGCAGCTGGGAGGCCCCCGCATTTCTCCATTTT.

This clonotype was seen a few times. V and J are TRBV7-2 and TRBJ2-1, with D possibly matching TRBD2 (5 bases). Trimming removed 2 bases from V and 7 bases from J, with 15 bases in between. The CDR3 is made up of 15 amino acids. Germline loops: CDR1 SGHTA, CDR2 FQGNSA. The CDR3 DNA reads TGTGCCAGCAGCTTATCCCCGGGAATAGTTAATGAGCAGTTCTTC. As protein: CASSLSPGIVNEQFF.

The chain uses TRBV20-1 and TRBJ1-4, with TRBD1 matching 8 bases. Germline V gene sequence: CDR1 DFQATT, CDR2 SNEGSKA (reference sequence). Germline trimming cut 6 bases from V and 8 bases from J; bases unmatched to any gene: 8. CDR3 length equals 13 residues. The chain's CDR3 is CSAVRTGYEKLFF. In DNA form, the CDR3 reads TGCAGTGCCGTCCGGACAGGGTACGAAAAACTGTTTTTT.